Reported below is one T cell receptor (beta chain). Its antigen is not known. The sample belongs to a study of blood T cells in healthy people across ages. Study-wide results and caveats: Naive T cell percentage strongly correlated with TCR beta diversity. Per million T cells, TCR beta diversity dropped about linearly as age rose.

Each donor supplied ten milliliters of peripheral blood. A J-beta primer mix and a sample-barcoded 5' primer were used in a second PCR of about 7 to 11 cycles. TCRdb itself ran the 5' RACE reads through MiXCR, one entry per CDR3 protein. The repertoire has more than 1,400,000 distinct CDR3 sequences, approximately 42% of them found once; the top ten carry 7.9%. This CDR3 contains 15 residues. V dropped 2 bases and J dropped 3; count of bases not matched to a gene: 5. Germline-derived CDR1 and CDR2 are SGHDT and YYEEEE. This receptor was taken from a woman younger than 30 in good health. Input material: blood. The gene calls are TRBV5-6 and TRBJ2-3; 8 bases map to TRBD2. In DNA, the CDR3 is TGTGCCAGCAGCTTAATCGGGGGGGAAACAGATACGCAGTATTTT. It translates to CASSLIGGETDTQYF.